The 3 T cell receptor beta chains below all came from one sample that was sequenced in a study of blood T cell repertoires in COVID-19. Only in-frame clones appear in the TCRdb table, and some are missing; sequencing was by immunoSEQ multiplex PCR. This sample yields approximately 300,000 clones, of which 90% are seen a single time; around 4.5% belongs to the top ten. Specimen: PBMCs or T cells enriched from blood (not recorded which). Every receptor here comes from a woman between 18 and 29 years old with acute COVID-19.

This chain connects TRBV19 to TRBJ2-1; TRBD1 is a possible D gene (6 bases). Trimming left V 3 bases short and J 4 bases short, with 16 bases between. Germline V gene sequence: CDR1 LNHDA, CDR2 SQIVND (reference sequence). The CDR3 runs 16 residues. CDR3 sequence reads: CASSIGAQGGYNEQFF. For the CDR3, the DNA is TGTGCCAGTAGTATCGGTGCACAGGGTGGTTACAATGAGCAGTTCTTC.

The chain links TRBV3-1 (or the pseudogene TRBV3-2) to TRBJ2-1, with 7 bases that match TRBD2. V lost 4 bases, J lost 6 bases, and 9 bases stayed unmatched. CDR1 LGHDT and CDR2 YNNKEL come from the germline V gene (reference sequence). The CDR3 loop spans 15 amino acids. The DNA for the CDR3 is TGTGCCAGCAGCCCAAGAGGGTGGGGGGGCAATGAGCAGTTCTTC. Translation gives CASSPRGWGGNEQFF.

V is TRBV7-9 and J is TRBJ1-2; tentative D call: TRBD1 (5 bases). The V gene lost 4 bases and the J gene lost 2 bases, with 11 bases spanning the gap. Germline V CDR1 and CDR2: SEHNR, FQNEAQ (reference sequence). The length of the CDR3 is 14 residues. This CDR3 is CASSSGTDNYGYTF. The CDR3 DNA reads TGTGCCAGCAGCTCTGGGACTGACAACTATGGCTACACCTTC. The full variable domain, rest sourced from reference TRBV7-9 and TRBJ1-2, is DTGVSQNPRHKITKRGQNVTFRCDPISEHNRLYWYRQTLGQGPEFLTYFQNEAQLEKSRLLSDRFSAERPKGSFSTLEIQRTEQGDSAMYLCASSSGTDNYGYTFGSGTRLTVV.